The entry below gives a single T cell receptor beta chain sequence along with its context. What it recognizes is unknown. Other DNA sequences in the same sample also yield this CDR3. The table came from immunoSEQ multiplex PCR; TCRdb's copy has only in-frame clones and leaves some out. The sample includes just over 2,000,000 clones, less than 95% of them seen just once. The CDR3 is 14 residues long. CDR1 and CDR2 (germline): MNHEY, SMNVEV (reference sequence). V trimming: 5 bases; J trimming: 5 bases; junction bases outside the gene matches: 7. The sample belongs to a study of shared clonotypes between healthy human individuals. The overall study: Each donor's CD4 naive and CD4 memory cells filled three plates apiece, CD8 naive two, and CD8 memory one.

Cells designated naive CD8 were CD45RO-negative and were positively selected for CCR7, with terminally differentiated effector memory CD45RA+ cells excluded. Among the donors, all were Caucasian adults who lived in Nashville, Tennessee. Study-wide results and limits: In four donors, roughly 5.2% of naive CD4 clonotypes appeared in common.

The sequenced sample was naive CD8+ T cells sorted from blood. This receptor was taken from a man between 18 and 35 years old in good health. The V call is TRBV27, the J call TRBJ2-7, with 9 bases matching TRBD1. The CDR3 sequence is CASSLGQGINEQYF. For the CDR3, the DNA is TGTGCCAGCAGTCTGGGACAGGGAATCAACGAGCAGTACTTC.